This entry features one TCR beta chain sequence. The antigen is not known. How the authors handled the data: Sequence data from immunoSEQ were junction-only and lacked quality scores; consequently, filtering differed. Assay used: immunoSEQ multiplex PCR; TCRdb lists only in-frame clones, some missing. For V, J and clone size, that table is used; D and trimming come from the DNA. The sample shows about 490,000 clones, over 70% of them seen only once. The sample is drawn from a study of shared clonotypes between healthy human individuals. Points from the study as a whole: With few donors, the genetic and exposure-history diversity represented was limited.

The junction had 4 bases not matched to a gene; V was cut back by 3 bases and J by 1 base. This CDR3 region has 16 residues. Germline V gene data show CDR1 as LNHDA and CDR2 as SQIVND (reference sequence). All donors were Caucasian adults living in Nashville, Tennessee. This receptor was identified in a woman aged 40 to 50 in good health. Some clones in this sample may be carry-over from other donors' samples. The V and J genes are TRBV19 and TRBJ2-3; 10 bases are a match to TRBD2. Sequences were obtained from PBMCs. The CDR3, as DNA: TGTGCCAGTAGTATGGGCCTAGCGGGAGGCACAGATACGCAGTATTTT. Residues: CASSMGLAGGTDTQYF.